These 8 T cell receptor beta chains came from one sample sequenced in a study of blood T cell repertoires in COVID-19 (dated by TCRdb to 2020 to 2021). Library preparation employed the immunoSEQ multiplex PCR assay. TCRdb mirrors the immuneACCESS table, restricted to in-frame sequences. Some clones are absent from its copies; in checked studies, under half trace to an unresolved V gene, and the reason for the others is unknown. For this sample the table gives over 300,000 clones, of which roughly nine tenths were detected only once. The top ten constitute roughly 1.2% of the sample. The sequenced sample consisted of peripheral blood. These receptors were collected from a man aged 40-50 years with acute or convalescent COVID-19.

This chain joins TRBV2 and TRBJ1-1; D might be TRBD1 (5 bases). Germline V gene lookup returns CDR1 SNHLY and CDR2 FYNNEI. The V and J ends lost 2 bases and 8 bases respectively, with 9 bases between them. CDR3 length: 12 residues. DNA of the CDR3: TGTGCCAGCAGTGAACAGGGCCCGGAAGCTTTCTTT. This gives the protein CASSEQGPEAFF.

V gene TRBV29-1 combines with J gene TRBJ1-1; D gene uncertain. V lost 1 base and J lost 4, with 16 bases in between. Germline V gene sequence: CDR1 SQVTM, CDR2 ANQGSEA. This CDR3 contains 15 residues. This CDR3 reads CSVEGRREGGTEAFF. Written as DNA, the CDR3 is TGCAGCGTTGAAGGGCGGCGGGAGGGCGGCACTGAAGCTTTCTTT.

The chain joins TRBV19 to TRBJ2-3; 7 bases fit TRBD2. Per germline, CDR1 LNHDA and CDR2 SQIVND (reference sequence). V dropped 10 bases and J dropped 0; count of bases not matched to a gene: 7. This CDR3 region has 14 residues. CDR3 in amino acids: CATSAGVSTDTQYF. For the CDR3, the DNA is TGTGCCACCTCTGCGGGGGTCAGCACAGATACGCAGTATTTT. The full variable domain, rest sourced from reference TRBV19 and TRBJ2-3, is DGGITQSPKYLFRKEGQNVTLSCEQNLNHDAMYWYRQDPGQGLRLIYYSQIVNDFQKGDIAEGYSVSREKKESFPLTVTSAQKNPTAFYLCATSAGVSTDTQYFGPGTRLTVL.

The chain carries TRBV6-5 and TRBJ2-7; D possibly corresponds to TRBD1 (6 bases). Between the trimmed V and J ends, which lost 6 bases and 0 bases, there was a span of 15 bases. Per germline, CDR1 MNHEY and CDR2 SVGAGI. The CDR3 spans 15 residues. This CDR3 reads CASSSRGFSSYEQYF. As DNA, the CDR3 is TGTGCCAGCAGCTCCAGGGGTTTCAGCTCCTACGAGCAGTACTTC.

The chain combines TRBV19 with TRBJ2-7, with 9 bases that match TRBD1. Germline-derived CDR1 and CDR2 are LNHDA and SQIVND (reference sequence). CDR3 length equals 15 residues. V trimming: 5 bases; J trimming: 1 base; junction bases outside the gene matches: 6. The CDR3 DNA reads as TGTGCCAGTAGTGCCCCGGGACAGGGTTCCTACGAGCAGTACTTC. Translated: CASSAPGQGSYEQYF. The entire variable domain, with the rest obtained from reference TRBV19 and TRBJ2-7, is as follows: DGGITQSPKYLFRKEGQNVTLSCEQNLNHDAMYWYRQDPGQGLRLIYYSQIVNDFQKGDIAEGYSVSREKKESFPLTVTSAQKNPTAFYLCASSAPGQGSYEQYFGPGTRLTVT.

Remarks on this clone: The limits of the CDR3 on the DNA are not certain, so only TCRdb's listed CDR3 is given. The V call is TRBV6-5, the J call TRBJ2-4; the D call of TRBD2 is as the table states it, not checked on the DNA. Per germline, CDR1 MNHEY and CDR2 SVGAGI. The CDR3 is made up of 15 amino acids, end residues included. The chain's CDR3 is CASSSSEGAKNIQYF.

The chain carries TRBV7-8 and TRBJ1-1; D possibly corresponds to TRBD1 (5 bases). Germline CDR1 and CDR2: SGHVS and FQNEAQ. Between the trimmed V and J ends, which lost 5 bases and 7 bases, there was a span of 14 bases. This CDR3 region has 13 residues. The CDR3, as DNA: TGTGCCAGCAGCCTGGGGGGGTCACTTGAAGCTTTCTTT. It codes for CASSLGGSLEAFF.

This chain uses TRBV28 with TRBJ1-2; 8 bases are a match to TRBD1. The CDR3 consists of 16 residues. Germline CDR1 is MDHEN and CDR2 is SYDVKM. V lost 6 bases, J lost 7 bases, and 16 bases stayed unmatched. This CDR3 reads CASSPTGAGGRSGYTF. CDR3 DNA sequence: TGTGCCAGCAGCCCGACAGGGGCGGGGGGGCGTAGTGGCTACACCTTC.